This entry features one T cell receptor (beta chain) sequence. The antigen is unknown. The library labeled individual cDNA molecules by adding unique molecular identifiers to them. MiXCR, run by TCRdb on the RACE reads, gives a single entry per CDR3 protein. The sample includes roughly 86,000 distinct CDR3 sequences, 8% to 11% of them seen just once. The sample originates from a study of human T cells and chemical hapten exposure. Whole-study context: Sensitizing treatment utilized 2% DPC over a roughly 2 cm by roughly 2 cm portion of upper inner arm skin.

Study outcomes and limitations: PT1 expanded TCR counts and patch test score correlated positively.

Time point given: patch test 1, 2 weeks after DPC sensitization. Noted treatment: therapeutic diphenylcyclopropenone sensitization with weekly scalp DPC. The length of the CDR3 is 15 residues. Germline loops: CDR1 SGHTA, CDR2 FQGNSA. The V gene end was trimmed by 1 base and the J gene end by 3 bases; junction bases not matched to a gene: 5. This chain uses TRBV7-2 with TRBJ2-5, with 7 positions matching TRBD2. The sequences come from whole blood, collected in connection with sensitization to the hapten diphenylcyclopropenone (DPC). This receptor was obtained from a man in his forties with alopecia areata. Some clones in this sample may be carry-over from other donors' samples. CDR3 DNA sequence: TGTGCCAGCAGCTTAGGTCGGGGGAGGGAAGAGACCCAGTACTTC. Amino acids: CASSLGRGREETQYF.